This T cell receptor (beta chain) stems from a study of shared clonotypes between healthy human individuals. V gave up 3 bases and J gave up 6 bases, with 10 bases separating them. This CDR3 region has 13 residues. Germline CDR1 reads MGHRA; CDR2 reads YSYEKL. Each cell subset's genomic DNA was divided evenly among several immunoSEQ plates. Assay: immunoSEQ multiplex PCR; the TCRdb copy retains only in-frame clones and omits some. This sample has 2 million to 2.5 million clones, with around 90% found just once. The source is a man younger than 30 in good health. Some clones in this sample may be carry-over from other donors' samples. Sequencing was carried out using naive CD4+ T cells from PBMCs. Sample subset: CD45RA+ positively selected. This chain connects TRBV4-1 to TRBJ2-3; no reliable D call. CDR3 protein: CASSHTRFDTQYF. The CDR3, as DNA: TGCGCCAGCAGCCATACCCGTTTCGATACGCAGTATTTT.